These 21 T cell receptor beta chains originate from one sample sequenced in a study of shared clonotypes between healthy human individuals. Sequencing was performed with immunoSEQ multiplex PCR; in TCRdb, only in-frame clones are kept and a portion is missing. Here the sample spans some 2,500,000 clones, roughly 90% being singletons. Sequencing was performed on naive CD4+ T cells from PBMCs. The subset here: CD45RA+ positively selected. These receptors were collected from a man aged 18 to 29 in good health. Some clones in this sample may be carry-over from other donors' samples.

CDR3 region: CASSLTAVRNTGELFF. CDR3 coding DNA: TGTGCCAGCAGCTTAACCGCCGTTAGGAACACCGGGGAGCTGTTTTTT. The genes are TRBV7-3 and TRBJ2-2; D uncertain. This CDR3 has 16 residues. CDR1 is SGHTA, CDR2 FQGTGA, per germline. Trimming removed 0 bases at V and 1 base at J, with 9 bases between.

CDR3: CASSRQGGHHYEQYF. CDR3 DNA: TGTGCCAGCAGTCGACAGGGGGGCCACCACTACGAGCAGTACTTC. The J gene is TRBJ2-7, the V gene TRBV6-1; 9 nucleotides match TRBD1. This CDR3 region has 15 residues. The V gene's germline CDR1 is MNHNS and CDR2 SASEGT. With 5 bases clipped from V and 3 bases from J, the junction kept 8 bases outside the gene matches.

This clone was seen a single time. The chain couples TRBV19 to TRBJ2-7; tentative D call: TRBD1 (6 bases). Trimming left V 3 bases short and J 1 base short, with 13 bases between. Germline-derived CDR1 and CDR2 are LNHDA and SQIVND (reference sequence). This CDR3 has 15 residues. In nucleotides, the CDR3 is TGTGCCAGTAGTATTGTGGGACACCCGTCCTACGAGCAGTACTTC. This codes for CASSIVGHPSYEQYF.

The chain joins TRBV6-6 to TRBJ2-7; 8 bases match TRBD2. The CDR3 is 14 residues long. J gave up 4 bases and V 7 bases, and 9 bases lay outside the gene matches. Germline V gives CDR1 MNHNY, CDR2 SVGAGI (reference sequence). The CDR3 bases are TGTGCCAGCACCACGGGAGGGAAGGTGTACGAGCAGTACTTC. Protein: CASTTGGKVYEQYF.

The chain joins TRBV27 to TRBJ2-1; the D is unclear. The CDR3 loop spans 12 amino acids. The V and J ends lost 5 bases and 6 bases respectively, with 8 bases between them. Germline V gene data show CDR1 as MNHEY and CDR2 as SMNVEV (reference sequence). The CDR3 reads CASSPSINEQFF. The CDR3 nucleotides read TGTGCCAGCAGTCCATCAATCAATGAGCAGTTCTTC.

This sequence joins TRBV5-4 and TRBJ2-1; 9 positions agree with TRBD2. The length of the CDR3 is 16 residues. Germline loops: CDR1 SGHNT, CDR2 YYREEE (reference sequence). J gave up 8 bases and V 2 bases, and 11 bases lay outside the gene matches. CDR3 coding DNA: TGTGCCAGCAGCTTATGGGCGGGAGGGGCAGGCGATGAGCAGTTCTTC. Protein sequence: CASSLWAGGAGDEQFF.

This chain links TRBV28 with TRBJ1-4; TRBD1 is a possible D gene (5 bases). The V gene's germline CDR1 is MDHEN and CDR2 SYDVKM. This CDR3 region has 12 residues. V lost 6 bases, J lost 8 bases, and 10 bases lay in between. This CDR3 reads CASRRGPEKLFF. The CDR3 DNA follows: TGTGCCAGCAGACGGGGCCCGGAAAAACTGTTTTTT.

This clone is a singleton in its sample. The genes are TRBV16 and TRBJ1-4, with D tentatively TRBD1 (5 bases). The CDR3 length is 15 residues. Looked up from germline, CDR1 is KGHSY and CDR2 is FQNENV. With 2 bases removed from V and 8 bases from J, the gap between germline ends came to 15 bases. CDR3 DNA: TGTGCCAGCAGCCAAAGACGGGGACTAGCGGAAAAACTGTTTTTT. It codes for CASSQRRGLAEKLFF. Using reference TRBV16 and TRBJ1-4 for the parts outside the CDR3, the full variable domain is GEEVAQTPKHLVRGEGQKAKLYCAPIKGHSYVFWYQQVLKNEFKFLISFQNENVFDETGMPKERFSAKCLPNSPCSLEIQATKLEDSAVYFCASSQRRGLAEKLFFGSGTQLSVL.

The V call is TRBV19, the J call TRBJ2-2; D gene unclear. This CDR3 has 14 residues. Germline CDR1 LNHDA, CDR2 SQIVND (reference sequence). V shed 6 bases and J shed 0 bases, with 8 bases lying between them. CDR3 protein: CASRATANTGELFF. CDR3 DNA: TGTGCCAGTAGGGCGACGGCGAACACCGGGGAGCTGTTTTTT.

The chain couples TRBV29-1 to TRBJ2-4; weak D call: TRBD1 (7 bases). This CDR3 contains 17 residues. V lost 6 bases, J lost 0 bases, and 21 bases lay in between. Germline-derived CDR1 and CDR2 are SQVTM and ANQGSEA. The CDR3 DNA sequence: TGCAGCGTCCTCGGAGGGGGCGGCTTACTAGCCAAAAACATTCAGTACTTC. Translation gives CSVLGGGGLLAKNIQYF.

The rearrangement uses TRBV7-2 and TRBJ1-1; maybe TRBD1 (6 bases). Germline V gene lookup returns CDR1 SGHTA and CDR2 FQGNSA. The V and J ends lost 6 bases and 5 bases respectively, with 13 bases between them. The CDR3 is made up of 13 amino acids. The CDR3 sequence is CASSITGKTEAFF. CDR3 bases: TGTGCCAGCAGTATTACAGGGAAGACTGAAGCTTTCTTT. The variable domain in full, with the rest retrieved from reference TRBV7-2 and TRBJ1-1, is GAGVSQSPSNKVTEKGKDVELRCDPISGHTALYWYRQSLGQGLEFLIYFQGNSAPDKSGLPSDRFSAERTGGSVSTLTIQRTQQEDSAVYLCASSITGKTEAFFGQGTRLTVV.

V gene TRBV7-3 combines with J gene TRBJ2-6, with a possible D match to TRBD1 (5 bases). The CDR3 contains 17 residues. The germline V gene encodes CDR1 SGHTA and CDR2 FQGTGA. V lost 5 bases and J lost 0, with 14 bases in between. Here the CDR3 DNA reads TGTGCCAGCAGCCGCAGGGTTTCTGGCTCTGGGGCCAACGTCCTGACTTTC. This codes for CASSRRVSGSGANVLTF. The full variable domain, rest sourced from reference TRBV7-3 and TRBJ2-6, is GAGVSQTPSNKVTEKGKYVELRCDPISGHTALYWYRQSLGQGPEFLIYFQGTGAADDSGLPNDRFFAVRPEGSVSTLKIQRTERGDSAVYLCASSRRVSGSGANVLTFGAGSRLTVL.

The chain employs TRBV10-2 and TRBJ1-5; unclear D gene. V gave up 5 bases and J gave up 7 bases, with 12 bases separating them. The CDR3 is made up of 13 amino acids. CDR1 and CDR2 (germline): WSHSY, SAAADI. DNA of the CDR3: TGCGCCAGCAGTCGAGGGCTCGGGCAGCCCCAGCATTTT. This encodes CASSRGLGQPQHF.

The chain joins TRBV18 to TRBJ2-7; 7 bases are shared with TRBD1. This CDR3 contains 15 residues. Per the germline V gene, CDR1 is KGHSH and CDR2 is LQKENI. With 0 bases clipped from V and 3 bases from J, the junction kept 5 bases outside the gene matches. CDR3: CASSPPAGGVYEQYF. The CDR3 coding sequence is TGTGCCAGCTCACCACCGGCAGGGGGTGTCTACGAGCAGTACTTC.

For this clone: An end of the junction does not agree with germline; a read error may underlie this. This chain uses TRBV6-6 with TRBJ1-2; possible D gene TRBD1, 5 bases. In germline, CDR1 is MNHNY, CDR2 SVGAGI (reference sequence). CDR3 length: 8 residues. The CDR3 protein is CRRGGYTF. CDR3 nucleotides: TGCCGACGGGGCGGCTACACCTTC.

The chain links TRBV7-9 to TRBJ2-5, with 7 bases fitting TRBD1. This CDR3 contains 15 residues. Trimming removed 4 bases from V and 5 bases from J; junction bases left unmatched: 10. Germline V gene sequence: CDR1 SEHNR, CDR2 FQNEAQ (reference sequence). CDR3 bases: TGTGCCAGCAGCTCCACAGGGGTTAGGTTGGAGACCCAGTACTTC. This gives the protein CASSSTGVRLETQYF.

The V call is TRBV10-3, the J call TRBJ1-4; D is uncertain. From germline, CDR1 is ENHRY and CDR2 SYGVKD. The CDR3 extends over 15 amino acids. The ends were cut back, 2 bases at V and 10 bases at J, with 17 bases in the middle. The CDR3 here is CAISEVRAEQGKLFF. As DNA, the CDR3 is TGTGCCATCAGTGAGGTCCGGGCAGAACAAGGAAAACTGTTTTTT.

The chain carries TRBV5-8 and TRBJ1-1, with 8 bases identical to TRBD1. The CDR3 has 15 amino acids. Trimming at V came to 4 bases and at J to 0 bases, leaving 5 bases not matched to a gene. Germline CDR1 SGHTS, CDR2 YDEGEE. CDR3 sequence reads: CASSRGQEMNTEAFF. The CDR3 nucleotides are TGTGCCAGCAGCAGGGGACAGGAAATGAACACTGAAGCTTTCTTT.

The CDR3 DNA reads TGTGCCAGCAGCCCCCGCGGTAGAATTACAAATGAGCAGTTCTTC. Amino acid sequence: CASSPRGRITNEQFF. The chain combines TRBV14 with TRBJ2-1; D unresolved. Germline-derived CDR1 and CDR2 are SGHDN and FVKESK. There are 15 residues in the CDR3. Trimming left V 4 bases short and J 7 bases short, with 17 bases between.

The chain couples TRBV9 to TRBJ2-1; TRBD2 matches at 7 bases. Germline CDR1 SGDLS, CDR2 YYNGEE. The J segment lost 5 bases and the V segment lost 2 bases, leaving 7 bases of the junction unmatched. The CDR3 contains 15 residues. CDR3 in amino acids: CASSVSGKGHNEQFF. CDR3 sequence (DNA): TGTGCCAGCAGCGTCAGCGGGAAAGGGCACAATGAGCAGTTCTTC.

This clone was seen only a few times. The CDR3 nucleotides are TGTGCCAGCAGTGAATGGGTACGCAATCAGCCCCAGCATTTT. It specifies CASSEWVRNQPQHF. The chain joins TRBV6-1 to TRBJ1-5; D gene ambiguous. Looked up from germline, CDR1 is MNHNS and CDR2 is SASEGT. Trimming took 2 bases from V and 2 from J, leaving 7 bases between them. CDR3 size: 14 residues.